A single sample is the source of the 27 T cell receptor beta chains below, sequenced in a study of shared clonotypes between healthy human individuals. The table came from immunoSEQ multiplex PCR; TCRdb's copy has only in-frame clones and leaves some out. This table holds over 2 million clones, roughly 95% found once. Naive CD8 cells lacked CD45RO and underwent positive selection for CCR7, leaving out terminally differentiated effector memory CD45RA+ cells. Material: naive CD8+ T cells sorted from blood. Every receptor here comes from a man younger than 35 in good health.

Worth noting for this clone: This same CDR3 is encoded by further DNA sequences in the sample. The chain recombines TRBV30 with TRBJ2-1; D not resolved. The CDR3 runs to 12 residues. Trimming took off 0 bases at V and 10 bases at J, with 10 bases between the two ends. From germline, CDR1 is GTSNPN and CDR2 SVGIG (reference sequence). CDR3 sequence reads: CAWSVLRSEQFF. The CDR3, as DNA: TGTGCCTGGAGTGTACTGCGCAGCGAGCAGTTCTTC.

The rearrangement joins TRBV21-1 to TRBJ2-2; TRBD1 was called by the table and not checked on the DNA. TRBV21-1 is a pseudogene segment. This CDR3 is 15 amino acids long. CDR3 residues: CASSKADSSTGELFF. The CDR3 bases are TGTGCCAGCAGCAAAGCGGACAGTAGCACCGGGGAGCTGTTTTTT.

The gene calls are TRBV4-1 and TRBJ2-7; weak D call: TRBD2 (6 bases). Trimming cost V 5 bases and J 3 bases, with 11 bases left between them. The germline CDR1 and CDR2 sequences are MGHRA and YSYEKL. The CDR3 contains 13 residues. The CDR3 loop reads CASSWGLNYEQYF. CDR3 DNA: TGCGCCAGCAGCTGGGGACTTAACTACGAGCAGTACTTC.

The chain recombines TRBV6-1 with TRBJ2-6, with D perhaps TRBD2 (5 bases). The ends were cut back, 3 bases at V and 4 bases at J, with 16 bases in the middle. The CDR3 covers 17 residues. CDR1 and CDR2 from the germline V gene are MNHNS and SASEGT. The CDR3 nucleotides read TGTGCCAGCAGTGACGGACTCTTCGCAACCGGGGCCAACGTCCTGACTTTC. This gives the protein CASSDGLFATGANVLTF.

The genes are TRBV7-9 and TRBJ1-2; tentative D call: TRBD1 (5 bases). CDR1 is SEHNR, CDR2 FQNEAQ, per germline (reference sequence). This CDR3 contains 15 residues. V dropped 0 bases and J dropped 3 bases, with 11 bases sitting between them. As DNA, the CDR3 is TGTGCCAGCAGCTTAGCAGGGGAAGAGTACTATGGCTACACCTTC. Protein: CASSLAGEEYYGYTF.

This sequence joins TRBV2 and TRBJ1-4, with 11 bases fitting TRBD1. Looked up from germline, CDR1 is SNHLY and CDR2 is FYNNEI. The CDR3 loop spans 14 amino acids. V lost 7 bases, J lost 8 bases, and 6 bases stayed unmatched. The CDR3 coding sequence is TGTGCCAGCATCGGGACAGGGGGTTACGAAAAACTGTTTTTT. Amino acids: CASIGTGGYEKLFF.

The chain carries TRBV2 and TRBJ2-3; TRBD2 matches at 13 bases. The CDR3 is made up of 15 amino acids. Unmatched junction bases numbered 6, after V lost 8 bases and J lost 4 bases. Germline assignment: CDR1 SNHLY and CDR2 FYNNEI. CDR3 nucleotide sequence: TGTGCCAGCGCACGACTAGCGGGAGGCGCAGATACGCAGTATTTT. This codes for CASARLAGGADTQYF.

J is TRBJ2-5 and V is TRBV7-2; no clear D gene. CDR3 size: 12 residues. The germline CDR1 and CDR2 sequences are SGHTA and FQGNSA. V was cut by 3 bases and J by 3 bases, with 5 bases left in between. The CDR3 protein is CASSFFEETQYF. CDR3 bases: TGTGCCAGCAGCTTCTTTGAAGAGACCCAGTACTTC.

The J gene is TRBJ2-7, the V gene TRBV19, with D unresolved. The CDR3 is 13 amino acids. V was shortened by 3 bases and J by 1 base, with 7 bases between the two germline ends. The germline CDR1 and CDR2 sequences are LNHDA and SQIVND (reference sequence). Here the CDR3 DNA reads TGTGCCAGTAGTATGCTACTGTCCTACGAGCAGTACTTC. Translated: CASSMLLSYEQYF.

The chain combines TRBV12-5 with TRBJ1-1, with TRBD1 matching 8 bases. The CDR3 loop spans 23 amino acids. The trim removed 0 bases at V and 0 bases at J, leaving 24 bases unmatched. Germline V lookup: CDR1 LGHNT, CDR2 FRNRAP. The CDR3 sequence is CASGLVRLIWSGRGRLMNTEAFF. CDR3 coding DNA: TGTGCTAGTGGTTTGGTACGGCTAATATGGAGCGGCAGGGGGCGATTAATGAACACTGAAGCTTTCTTT.

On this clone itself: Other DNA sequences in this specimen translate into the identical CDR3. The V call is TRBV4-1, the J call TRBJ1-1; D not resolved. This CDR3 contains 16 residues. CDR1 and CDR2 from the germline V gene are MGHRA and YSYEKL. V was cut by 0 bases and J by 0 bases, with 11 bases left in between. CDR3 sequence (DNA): TGCGCCAGCAGCCAAGATAAGGTCGGGTTGAACACTGAAGCTTTCTTT. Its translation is CASSQDKVGLNTEAFF.

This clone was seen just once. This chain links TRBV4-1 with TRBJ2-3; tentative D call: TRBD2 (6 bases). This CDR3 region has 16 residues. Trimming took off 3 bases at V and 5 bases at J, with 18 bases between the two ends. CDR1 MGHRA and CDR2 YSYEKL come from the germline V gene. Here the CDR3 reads CASSQIAAPVRDTQYF. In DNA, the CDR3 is TGCGCCAGCAGCCAGATAGCGGCCCCAGTACGAGATACGCAGTATTTT.

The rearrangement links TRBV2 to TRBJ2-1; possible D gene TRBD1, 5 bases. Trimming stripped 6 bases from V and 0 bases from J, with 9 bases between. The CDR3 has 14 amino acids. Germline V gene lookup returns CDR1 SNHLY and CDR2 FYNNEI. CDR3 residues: CASSRQSSYNEQFF. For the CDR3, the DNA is TGTGCCAGCAGCCGACAGAGCTCCTACAATGAGCAGTTCTTC.

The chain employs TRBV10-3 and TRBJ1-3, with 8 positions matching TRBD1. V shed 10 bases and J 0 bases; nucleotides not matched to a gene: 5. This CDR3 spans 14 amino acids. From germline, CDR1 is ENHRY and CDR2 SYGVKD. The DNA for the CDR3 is TGTGCCACCACTACAGGGGGCTCTGGAAACACCATATATTTT. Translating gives CATTTGGSGNTIYF.

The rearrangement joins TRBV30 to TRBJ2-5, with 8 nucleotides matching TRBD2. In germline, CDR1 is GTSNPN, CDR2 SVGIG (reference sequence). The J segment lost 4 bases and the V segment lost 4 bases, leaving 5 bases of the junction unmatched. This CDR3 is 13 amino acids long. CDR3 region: CAWKIGGGETQYF. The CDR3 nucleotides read TGTGCCTGGAAGATCGGGGGGGGAGAGACCCAGTACTTC.

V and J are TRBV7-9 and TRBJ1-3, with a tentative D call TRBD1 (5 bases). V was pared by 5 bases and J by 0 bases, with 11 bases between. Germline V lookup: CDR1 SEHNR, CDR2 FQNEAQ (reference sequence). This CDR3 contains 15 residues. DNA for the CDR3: TGTGCCAGCAGCACCCAGGGAGGCTCTGGAAACACCATATATTTT. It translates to CASSTQGGSGNTIYF. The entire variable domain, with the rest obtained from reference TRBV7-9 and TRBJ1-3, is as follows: DTGVSQNPRHKITKRGQNVTFRCDPISEHNRLYWYRQTLGQGPEFLTYFQNEAQLEKSRLLSDRFSAERPKGSFSTLEIQRTEQGDSAMYLCASSTQGGSGNTIYFGEGSWLTVV.

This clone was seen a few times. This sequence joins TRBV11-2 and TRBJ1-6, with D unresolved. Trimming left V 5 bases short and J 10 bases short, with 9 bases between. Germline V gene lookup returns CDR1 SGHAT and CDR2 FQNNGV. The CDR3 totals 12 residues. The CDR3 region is CASSRRGSPLHF. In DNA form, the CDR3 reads TGTGCCAGCAGCCGTCGAGGATCACCCCTCCACTTT.

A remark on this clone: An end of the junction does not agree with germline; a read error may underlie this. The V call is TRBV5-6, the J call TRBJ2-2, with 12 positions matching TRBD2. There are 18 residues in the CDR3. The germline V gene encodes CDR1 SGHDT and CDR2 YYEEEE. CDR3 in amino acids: CASSWGLAGGLYTGELFF. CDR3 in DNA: TGTGCCAGCAGCTGGGGCCTAGCGGGAGGGCTTTACACTGGGGAGCTGTTTTTT. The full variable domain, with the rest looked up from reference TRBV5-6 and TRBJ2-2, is DAGVTQSPTHLIKTRGQQVTLRCSPKSGHDTVSWYQQALGQGPQFIFQYYEEEERQRGNFPDRFSGHQFPNYSSELNVNALLLGDSALYLCASSWGLAGGLYTGELFFGEGSRLTVL.

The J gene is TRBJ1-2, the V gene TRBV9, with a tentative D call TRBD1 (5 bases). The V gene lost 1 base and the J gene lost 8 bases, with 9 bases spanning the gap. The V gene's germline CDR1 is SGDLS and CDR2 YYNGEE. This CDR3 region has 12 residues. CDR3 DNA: TGTGCCAGCAGCGTAACGGGACGGGGCTACACCTTC. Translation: CASSVTGRGYTF.

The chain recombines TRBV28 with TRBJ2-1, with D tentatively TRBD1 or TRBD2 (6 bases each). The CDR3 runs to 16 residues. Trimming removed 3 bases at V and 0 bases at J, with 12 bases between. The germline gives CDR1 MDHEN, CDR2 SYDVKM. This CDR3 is CASSFRGESSYNEQFF. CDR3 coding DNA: TGTGCCAGCAGTTTTAGGGGGGAAAGCTCCTACAATGAGCAGTTCTTC.

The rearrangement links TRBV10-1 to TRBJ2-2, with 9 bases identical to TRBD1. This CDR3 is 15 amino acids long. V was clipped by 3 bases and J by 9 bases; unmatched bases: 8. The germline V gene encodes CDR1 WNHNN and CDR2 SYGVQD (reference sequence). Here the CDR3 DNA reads TGCGCCAGCAGTGAACGTAGGACAGGGGTACGGGAGCTGTTTTTT. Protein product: CASSERRTGVRELFF.

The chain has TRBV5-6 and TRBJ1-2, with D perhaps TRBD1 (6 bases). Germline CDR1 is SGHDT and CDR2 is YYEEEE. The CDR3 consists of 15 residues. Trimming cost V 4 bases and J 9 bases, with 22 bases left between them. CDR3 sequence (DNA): TGTGCCAGCAGCAAGATACAGACAGGCCACTTTCGCTACACCTTC. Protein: CASSKIQTGHFRYTF.

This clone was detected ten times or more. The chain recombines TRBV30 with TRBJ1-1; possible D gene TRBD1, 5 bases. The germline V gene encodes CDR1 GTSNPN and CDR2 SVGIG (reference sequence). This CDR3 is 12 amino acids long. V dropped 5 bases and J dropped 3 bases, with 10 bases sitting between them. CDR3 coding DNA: TGTGCCTGGCTGGAGGGGTACACTGAAGCTTTCTTT. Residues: CAWLEGYTEAFF.

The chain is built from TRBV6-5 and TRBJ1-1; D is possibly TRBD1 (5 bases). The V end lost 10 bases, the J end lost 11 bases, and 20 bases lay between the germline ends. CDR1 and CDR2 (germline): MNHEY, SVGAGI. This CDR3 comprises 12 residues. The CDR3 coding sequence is TGTGCCACCTCAGACAGACTGGGGGATGCTTTCTTT. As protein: CATSDRLGDAFF.

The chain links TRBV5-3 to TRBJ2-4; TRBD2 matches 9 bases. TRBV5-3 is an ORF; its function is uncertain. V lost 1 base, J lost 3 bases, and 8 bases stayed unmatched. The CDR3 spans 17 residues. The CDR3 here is CARSLRLAGADKNIQYF. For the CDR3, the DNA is TGTGCCAGAAGCTTGCGTTTAGCGGGAGCGGACAAAAACATTCAGTACTTC.

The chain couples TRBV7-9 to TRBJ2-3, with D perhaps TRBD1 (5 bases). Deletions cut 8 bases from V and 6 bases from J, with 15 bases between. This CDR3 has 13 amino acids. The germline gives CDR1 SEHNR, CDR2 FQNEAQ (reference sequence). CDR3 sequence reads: CASWTSLQDTQYF. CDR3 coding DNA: TGTGCCAGCTGGACAAGCCTTCAGGATACGCAGTATTTT.

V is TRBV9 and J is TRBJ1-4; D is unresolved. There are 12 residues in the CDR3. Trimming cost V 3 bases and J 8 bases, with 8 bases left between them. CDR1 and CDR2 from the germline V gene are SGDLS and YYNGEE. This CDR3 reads CASSDLEEKLFF. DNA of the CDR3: TGTGCCAGCAGCGACCTCGAAGAAAAACTGTTTTTT.